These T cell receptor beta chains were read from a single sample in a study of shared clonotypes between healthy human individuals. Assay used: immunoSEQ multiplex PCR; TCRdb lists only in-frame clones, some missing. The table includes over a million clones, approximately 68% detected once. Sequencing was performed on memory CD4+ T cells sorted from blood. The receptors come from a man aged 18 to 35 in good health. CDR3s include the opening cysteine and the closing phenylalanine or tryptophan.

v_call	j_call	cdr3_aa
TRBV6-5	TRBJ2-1	CASSSPGLAIFEQFF
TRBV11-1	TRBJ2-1	CASSSDGAGAFGNEQFF
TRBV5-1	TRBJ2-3	CASSLPGDWGTDTQYF
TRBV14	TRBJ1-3	CASSPGQGGGNTIYF
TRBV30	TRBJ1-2	CARAEGQGSYGYTF
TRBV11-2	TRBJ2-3	CASSWTAGGPRYTQYF
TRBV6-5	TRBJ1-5	CASSYPKGPQHF
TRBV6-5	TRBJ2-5	CASSYKWGEETQYF
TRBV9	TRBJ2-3	CASSATGTTSTDTQYF
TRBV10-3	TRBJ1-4	CAISESHPQAGEKLFF
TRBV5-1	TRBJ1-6	CASSLASSSNSPLHF
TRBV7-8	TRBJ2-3	CASSYRTGVSQDTQYF
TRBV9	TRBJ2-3	CASSVVSGSTDTQYF
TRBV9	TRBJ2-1	CASSVSAGTSNNEQFF
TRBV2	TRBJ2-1	CASRSYNEQFF
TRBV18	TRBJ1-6	CASSPSGGNSPLHF
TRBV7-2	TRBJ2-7	CASSSGSAYEQYF
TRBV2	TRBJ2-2	CASSPVWGSKGELFF
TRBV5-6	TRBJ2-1	CASSLVGAGGPYNEQFF
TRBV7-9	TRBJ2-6	CASTLLAGAISGANVLTF
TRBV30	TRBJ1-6	CASRRETNSPLHF
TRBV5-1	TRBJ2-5	CASSLGYPQETQYF
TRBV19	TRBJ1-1	CASSKTGTGDTEAFF
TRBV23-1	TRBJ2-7	CASSQCPPGRGCGTYEQYF
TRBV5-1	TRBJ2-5	CASSSGIPGQETQYF
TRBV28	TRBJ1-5	CASRTGTGRNQPQHF
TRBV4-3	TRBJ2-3	CASSQGLLGTDTQYF
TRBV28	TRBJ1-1	CASSTPDEEAFF
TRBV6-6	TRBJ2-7	CASRLEAGGYEQYF
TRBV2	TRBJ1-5	CASSESGRGTNQPQHF
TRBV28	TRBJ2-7	CASSVAYEQYF
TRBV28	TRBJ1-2	CASSVGYGYTF
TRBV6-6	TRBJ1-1	CASSSPGAEAFF
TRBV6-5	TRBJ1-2	CASRRTSGSYTF
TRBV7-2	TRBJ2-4	CASSPLTGLAKNIQYF
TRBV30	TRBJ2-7	CAWRVSGIGYEQYF
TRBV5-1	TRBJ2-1	CASSLAGEPYNEQFF
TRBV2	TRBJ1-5	CASTERTPNQPQHF
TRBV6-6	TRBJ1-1	CASSSPSLVNTEAFF
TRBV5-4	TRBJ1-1	CASSLDPGGTEAFF
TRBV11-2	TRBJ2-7	CASSSPGVWGRYEQYF
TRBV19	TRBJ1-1	CASSMWQGRGGTEAFF
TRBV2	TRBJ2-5	CASSGNRKETQYF
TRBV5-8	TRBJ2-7	CASSLGAGGYEQYF
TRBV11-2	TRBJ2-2	CASSLGAWGPDTGELFF
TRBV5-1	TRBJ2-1	CASSLVLNNEQFF
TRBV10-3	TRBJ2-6	CAISPHQGSPALGANVLTF
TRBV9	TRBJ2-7	CASRRDLASYEQYF
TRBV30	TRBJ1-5	CAWSGQGEPQHF
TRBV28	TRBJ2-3	CASSHLLSGGEETDTQYF
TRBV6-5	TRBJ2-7	CASSYGPLGAAYEQYF
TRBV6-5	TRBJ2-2	CASSYSGGANTGELFF
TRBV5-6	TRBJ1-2	CASSAPIYGYTF